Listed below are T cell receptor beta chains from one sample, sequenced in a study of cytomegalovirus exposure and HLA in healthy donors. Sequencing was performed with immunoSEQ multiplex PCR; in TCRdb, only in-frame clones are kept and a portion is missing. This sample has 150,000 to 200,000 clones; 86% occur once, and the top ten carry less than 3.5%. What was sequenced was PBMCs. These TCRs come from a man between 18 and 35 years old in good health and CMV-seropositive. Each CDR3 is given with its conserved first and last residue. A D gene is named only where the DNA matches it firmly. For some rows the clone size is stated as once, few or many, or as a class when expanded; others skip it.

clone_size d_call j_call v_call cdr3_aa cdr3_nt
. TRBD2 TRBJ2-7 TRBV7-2 CASSFSGGATHEQYF TGTGCCAGCAGTTTTAGCGGGGGGGCGACTCACGAGCAGTACTTC
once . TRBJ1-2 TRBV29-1 CSVEDQGGGVNYGYTF TGCAGCGTTGAAGATCAAGGTGGGGGCGTGAACTATGGCTACACCTTC
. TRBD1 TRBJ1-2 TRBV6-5 CASSLQGAGGYTF TGTGCCAGCAGTTTACAGGGGGCTGGTGGCTACACCTTC
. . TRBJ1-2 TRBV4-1 CASSQDPRENYGYTF TGCGCCAGCAGCCAAGACCCCCGGGAGAACTATGGCTACACCTTC
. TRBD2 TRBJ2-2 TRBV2 CASSGLAGTYERGELFF TGTGCCAGCAGTGGTCTAGCGGGTACGTACGAGCGAGGGGAGCTGTTTTTT
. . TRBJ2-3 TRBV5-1 CASSLLGRREYTDTQYF TGCGCCAGCAGCTTGCTGGGAAGGCGGGAATACACAGATACGCAGTATTTT
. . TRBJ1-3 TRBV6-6 CASSYSIRRRGNTIYF TGTGCCAGCAGTTACTCGATTAGGCGGAGGGGAAACACCATATATTTT
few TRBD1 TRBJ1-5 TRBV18 CASSLGQGQPQHF TGTGCCAGCTCACTTGGACAGGGCCAGCCCCAGCATTTT
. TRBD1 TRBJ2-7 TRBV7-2 CASSLDAGRTGQYF TGTGCCAGCAGCTTAGACGCAGGGCGGACAGGGCAGTACTTC
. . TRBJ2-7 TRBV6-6 CASSYSGGEQYF TGTGCCAGCAGTTACTCGGGGGGCGAGCAGTACTTC
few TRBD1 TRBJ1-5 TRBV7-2 CASSLQGDQPQHF TGTGCCAGCAGCTTACAGGGGGATCAGCCCCAGCATTTT
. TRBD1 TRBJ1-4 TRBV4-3 CASSQEQGQREKLFF TGCGCCAGCAGCCAAGAGCAGGGACAGCGGGAAAAACTGTTTTTT
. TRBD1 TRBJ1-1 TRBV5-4 CASSGQGLGEYEAFF TGTGCCAGCAGCGGACAGGGGTTGGGGGAGTATGAAGCTTTCTTT
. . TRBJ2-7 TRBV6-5 CASSTPTAGYEQYF TGTGCCAGCAGTACACCGACTGCGGGCTACGAGCAGTACTTC
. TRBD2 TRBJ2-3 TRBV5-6 CASRRREVTDTQYF TGTGCCAGCAGACGACGGGAGGTCACAGATACGCAGTATTTT
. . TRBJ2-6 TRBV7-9 CASSLAEVGANVLTF TGTGCCAGCAGCTTAGCGGAGGTTGGGGCCAACGTCCTGACTTTC
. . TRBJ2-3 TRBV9 CASSAKGLWDSTDTQYF TGTGCCAGCAGCGCAAAGGGGCTGTGGGACTCCACAGATACGCAGTATTTT
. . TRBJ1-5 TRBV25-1 CARTEMSNQPQHF TGTGCCAGGACAGAAATGAGCAATCAGCCCCAGCATTTT
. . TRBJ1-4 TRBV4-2 CASSQGTKKLFF TGTGCCAGCAGCCAAGGGACAAAAAAACTGTTTTTT
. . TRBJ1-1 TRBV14 CASSQVPSRRPTEAFF TGTGCCAGCAGCCAAGTACCCTCCAGGAGGCCCACTGAAGCTTTCTTT
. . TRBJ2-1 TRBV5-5 CASSFVRKASYNEQFF TGTGCCAGCAGCTTTGTGAGAAAAGCGTCCTACAATGAGCAGTTCTTC
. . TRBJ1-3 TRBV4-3 CASSQGSSGNTIYF TGCGCCAGCAGCCAAGGCAGCTCTGGAAACACCATATATTTT
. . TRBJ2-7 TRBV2 CASVLTYEQYF TGTGCCAGCGTTCTTACCTACGAGCAGTACTTC
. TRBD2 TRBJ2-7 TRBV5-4 CASSLGGGASGIEQYF TGTGCCAGCAGCTTGGGGGGCGGGGCTAGCGGTATAGAGCAGTACTTC
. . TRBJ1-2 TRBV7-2 CASSHREGTGYGYTF TGTGCCAGCAGTCATAGGGAGGGGACGGGTTATGGCTACACCTTC
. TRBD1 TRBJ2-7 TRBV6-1 CASRSDRGYEQYF TGTGCCAGCAGATCGGACAGGGGCTACGAGCAGTACTTC
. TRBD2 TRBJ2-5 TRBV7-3 CASSLNGLGETQYF TGTGCCAGCAGCTTAAATGGACTAGGAGAGACCCAGTACTTC
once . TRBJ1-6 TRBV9 CASSPSNRILPPTGPYNSPLHF TGTGCCAGCAGCCCCTCAAACAGGATTCTCCCACCCACCGGGCCCTATAATTCACCCCTCCACTTT
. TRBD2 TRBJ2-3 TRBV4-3 CASSQDTPSGRSDTQYF TGCGCCAGCAGCCAAGATACGCCTAGCGGGAGGTCTGATACGCAGTATTTT
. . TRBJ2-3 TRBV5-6 CASSHRLGQSTDTQYF TGTGCCAGCAGCCACCGCCTCGGACAGAGCACAGATACGCAGTATTTT
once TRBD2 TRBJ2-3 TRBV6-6 CASSYGRGGLTDTQYF TGTGCCAGCAGTTATGGGCGGGGGGGACTCACAGATACGCAGTATTTT
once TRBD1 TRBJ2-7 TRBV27 CASSLLQGNEQYF TGTGCCAGCAGTCTTTTACAGGGGAACGAGCAGTACTTC
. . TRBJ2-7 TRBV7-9 CASLGMDYEQYF TGTGCCAGCCTCGGGATGGATTACGAGCAGTACTTC
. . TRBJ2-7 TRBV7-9 CASSSDLGTLYEQYF TGTGCCAGCAGTTCTGACCTCGGGACTCTCTACGAGCAGTACTTC
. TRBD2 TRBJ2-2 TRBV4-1 CASSQGSGGAPGELFF TGCGCCAGCAGCCAAGGGAGCGGGGGGGCTCCAGGGGAGCTGTTTTTT
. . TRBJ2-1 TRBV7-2 CASSLSTPRSEQFF TGTGCCAGCAGCTTATCGACCCCTCGGAGTGAGCAGTTCTTC
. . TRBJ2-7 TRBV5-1 CASSLAPETYEQYF TGCGCCAGCAGCTTGGCTCCAGAAACCTACGAGCAGTACTTC
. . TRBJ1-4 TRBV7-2 CASSSHRDQNEKLFF TGTGCCAGCAGCTCACACAGGGATCAAAATGAAAAACTGTTTTTT
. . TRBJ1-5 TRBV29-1 CSVQDSHNQPQHF TGCAGCGTACAAGACAGCCACAATCAGCCCCAGCATTTT
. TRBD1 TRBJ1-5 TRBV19 CAIKRWDRDQPQHF TGTGCCATCAAAAGATGGGACAGAGATCAGCCCCAGCATTTT
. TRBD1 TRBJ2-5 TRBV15 CATSSGDRGRQETQYF TGTGCCACCAGCAGTGGAGACAGGGGGCGGCAAGAGACCCAGTACTTC
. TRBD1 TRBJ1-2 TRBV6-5 CASSLTGGVGYTF TGTGCCAGCAGTTTGACAGGGGGCGTTGGCTACACCTTC
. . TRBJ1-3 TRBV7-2 CASSLALSGNTIYF TGTGCCAGCAGCTTAGCCCTATCTGGAAACACCATATATTTT
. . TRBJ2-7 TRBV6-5 CASSYHMTDPYEQYF TGTGCCAGCAGTTACCACATGACAGACCCCTACGAGCAGTACTTC
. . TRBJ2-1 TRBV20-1 CSARAGFEQFF TGCAGTGCTAGGGCTGGTTTTGAGCAGTTCTTC